What follows are 17 T cell receptor beta chains derived from one specimen sequenced in a study of response to subunit inactivated influenza vaccine. One entry per CDR3 protein results from TCRdb running MiXCR on the RT-PCR reads. The sample lists 800,000 or so distinct CDR3 sequences; 21% were seen once. The sample in question was PBMCs from blood, obtained roughly 5 days after vaccination. Receptor source: a man in his forties or fifties who received an inactivated influenza vaccine.

The chain combines TRBV10-3 with TRBJ2-1, with 9 bases matching TRBD2. The CDR3 totals 15 residues. The V gene's germline CDR1 is ENHRY and CDR2 SYGVKD. Unmatched junction bases numbered 6, after V lost 4 bases and J lost 5 bases. CDR3 loop: CAISGEAGGNNEQFF. CDR3 DNA sequence: TGTGCCATCAGTGGGGAAGCGGGGGGCAACAATGAGCAGTTCTTC.

This clonotype was detected a few times. The genes are TRBV6-1 and TRBJ1-3; 7 bases line up with TRBD1. Per germline, CDR1 MNHNS and CDR2 SASEGT. Trimming removed 3 bases from V and 2 bases from J; junction bases left unmatched: 10. The CDR3 extends over 17 amino acids. CDR3 protein: CASSDTGDFVAGNTIYF. The CDR3 DNA reads as TGTGCCAGCAGTGACACAGGGGACTTTGTTGCTGGAAACACCATATATTTT.

The chain has TRBV7-9 and TRBJ1-4; D is perhaps TRBD1 (5 bases). The germline V and J ends were trimmed by 4 bases and 4 bases, with 19 bases remaining between them. The length of the CDR3 is 17 residues. The V gene's germline CDR1 is SEHNR and CDR2 FQNEAQ (reference sequence). The CDR3 DNA reads as TGTGCCAGCAGCTCCCTTTTGGCCGGGGCAGATAATGAAAAACTGTTTTTT. Amino acids: CASSSLLAGADNEKLFF.

The chain recombines TRBV6-2 or TRBV6-3 with TRBJ2-5, with 7 bases aligning to TRBD1. The ends lost 6 bases at V and 4 bases at J; junction bases unmatched: 5. From germline, CDR1 is MNHEY and CDR2 SVGEGT. The CDR3 loop spans 13 amino acids. CDR3 sequence (DNA): TGTGCCAGCAGCAATCCAGGGGGAGAGACCCAGTACTTC. Protein product: CASSNPGGETQYF.

This clonotype was recorded at least ten times. This chain uses TRBV7-2 with TRBJ2-5; D call uncertain. The CDR3 totals 16 residues. V was pared by 5 bases and J by 3 bases, with 19 bases between. Germline-derived CDR1 and CDR2 are SGHTA and FQGNSA. The CDR3 DNA reads as TGTGCCAGCAGCATCTCGGGCCTGAGAGACAAAGAGACCCAGTACTTC. It translates to CASSISGLRDKETQYF.

The rearrangement uses TRBV28 and TRBJ2-2; 8 nucleotides line up with TRBD2. CDR1 and CDR2 (germline): MDHEN, SYDVKM. The CDR3 totals 15 residues. The V segment lost 7 bases and the J segment 4 bases; nucleotides outside the gene matches: 8. The CDR3 DNA sequence: TGTGCCAGCACCCAGCTACTAGCGGTCACCGGGGAGCTGTTTTTT. This codes for CASTQLLAVTGELFF.

This clonotype was counted only a few times. The chain recombines TRBV5-1 with TRBJ2-3; D is ambiguous. V gave up 2 bases and J gave up 0 bases, with 10 bases separating them. The V gene's germline CDR1 is SGHRS and CDR2 YFSETQ. The CDR3 covers 15 residues. CDR3 coding DNA: TGCGCCAGCAGCTTAATCGTAGAAAGCACAGATACGCAGTATTTT. Protein: CASSLIVESTDTQYF. Full variable domain (remainder filled in from reference TRBV5-1 and TRBJ2-3): KAGVTQTPRYLIKTRGQQVTLSCSPISGHRSVSWYQQTPGQGLQFLFEYFSETQRNKGNFPGRFSGRQFSNSRSEMNVSTLELGDSALYLCASSLIVESTDTQYFGPGTRLTVL.

This clonotype has a count of ten or more. The chain carries TRBV4-1 and TRBJ2-3, with 7 bases fitting TRBD1. CDR3 size: 17 residues. The germline V gene has CDR1 MGHRA and CDR2 YSYEKL. V gave up 1 base and J gave up 1 base; unmatched junction bases: 8. The CDR3 loop reads CASSQGEQGGGTDTQYF. The CDR3 DNA is TGCGCCAGCAGCCAAGGGGAGCAAGGGGGCGGCACAGATACGCAGTATTTT.

The V and J genes are TRBV6-1 and TRBJ1-1, with D maybe TRBD1 (6 bases). This CDR3 comprises 14 residues. Germline CDR1 reads MNHNS; CDR2 reads SASEGT. Deletions cut 2 bases from V and 5 bases from J, with 12 bases between. The CDR3 DNA reads TGTGCCAGCAGTGAATATCTAAGGGGGACTGAAGCTTTCTTT. Translation gives CASSEYLRGTEAFF.

This clonotype has ten or more counts. The chain uses TRBV9 and TRBJ2-7; D not certain. V gave up 0 bases and J gave up 5 bases, with 15 bases separating them. The CDR3 consists of 15 residues. The germline V gene encodes CDR1 SGDLS and CDR2 YYNGEE. CDR3 amino acids: CASSVAGGTNHEQYF. In nucleotides, the CDR3 is TGTGCCAGCAGCGTAGCGGGCGGAACAAACCACGAGCAGTACTTC.

The chain joins TRBV20-1 to TRBJ2-5, with TRBD1 identical over 9 bases. J lost 5 bases, V lost 1 base, and 5 bases had no gene match. The CDR3 spans 14 residues. CDR1 DFQATT and CDR2 SNEGSKA come from the germline V gene (reference sequence). The CDR3 DNA is TGCAGTGCTAGAGTACAGGGGGCCGTGGAGACCCAGTACTTC. Protein: CSARVQGAVETQYF.

The J gene is TRBJ2-7, the V gene TRBV10-3, with 12 bases lining up with TRBD1. The ends lost 4 bases at V and 6 bases at J; junction bases unmatched: 7. Germline V gene data show CDR1 as ENHRY and CDR2 as SYGVKD. The CDR3 runs to 15 residues. The CDR3 region is CAISGGQGASGEQYF. CDR3 nucleotide sequence: TGTGCCATCAGTGGGGGACAGGGGGCGTCTGGCGAGCAGTACTTC.

This clonotype was observed a few times. The rearrangement links TRBV29-1 to TRBJ2-1; possible D gene TRBD1, 5 bases. Trimming cost V 3 bases and J 9 bases, with 18 bases left between them. The V gene's germline CDR1 is SQVTM and CDR2 ANQGSEA. This CDR3 is built from 14 residues. CDR3 nucleotide sequence: TGCAGCGTTGAGTCTCAGGGATCTAGGGTTGAGCAGTTCTTC. Encoded protein: CSVESQGSRVEQFF.

The chain carries TRBV11-2 and TRBJ2-2; no firm D call. This CDR3 spans 13 amino acids. The germline V and J ends were trimmed by 1 base and 6 bases, with 6 bases remaining between them. CDR1 SGHAT and CDR2 FQNNGV come from the germline V gene. The CDR3 protein is CASSLVASGELFF. The CDR3 nucleotides read TGTGCCAGCAGCTTAGTCGCGTCCGGGGAGCTGTTTTTT.

The chain links TRBV10-3 to TRBJ2-1; 9 bases are shared with TRBD2. Germline lookup yields CDR1 ENHRY and CDR2 SYGVKD. V gave up 3 bases and J gave up 8 bases; unmatched junction bases: 8. The CDR3 runs to 15 residues. The CDR3 region has the DNA TGTGCCATCAGTGACGTGCGCGGGGGGGCCGATGAGCAGTTCTTC. It encodes CAISDVRGGADEQFF.

The chain couples TRBV20-1 to TRBJ1-1, with D unclear. Germline-derived CDR1 and CDR2 are DFQATT and SNEGSKA (reference sequence). The CDR3 length is 12 residues. The germline V and J ends were trimmed by 1 base and 4 bases, with 7 bases remaining between them. The CDR3 DNA sequence: TGCAGTGCTAGAGTACGGGTCACTGAAGCTTTCTTT. Translation gives CSARVRVTEAFF.

The chain combines TRBV5-4 with TRBJ2-1; TRBD2 agrees at 10 bases. V gave up 4 bases and J gave up 6 bases; unmatched junction bases: 7. CDR3 size: 15 residues. Germline values: CDR1 SGHNT, CDR2 YYREEE (reference sequence). CDR3 bases: TGTGCCAGCAGCGCGAAGCGGGAGGGCCGCAATGAGCAGTTCTTC. Protein: CASSAKREGRNEQFF.